There are many counts of the clone carrying this T cell receptor (beta chain). These data belong to a study of cytotoxic CD8 clonotypes in ibrutinib-treated CLL. The assay was immunoSEQ multiplex PCR, and TCRdb's table has in-frame clones only and misses some. The repertoire holds about 120,000 clones, with under 70% as singletons. The sample consisted of PBMCs, taken after 24 months of ibrutinib treatment. This receptor was taken from a human donor with chronic lymphocytic leukemia.

CDR3 sequence: CASSFTGGGLFF. CDR3 coding DNA: TGTGCCAGCAGCTTTACAGGGGGCGGGCTGTTTTTT. J is TRBJ2-2 and V is TRBV7-2; the match to TRBD1 covers 9 bases. V lost 3 bases and J lost 13; bases outside the gene matches: 3. Germline lookup yields CDR1 SGHTA and CDR2 FQGNSA. The CDR3 has 12 amino acids.